Given below is one T cell receptor beta chain in context. Its target is not known. This entry comes from a study of blood T cells in healthy people across ages. Then a second PCR, running roughly 7 to 11 cycles, was carried out with a sample-barcoded 5' primer and a J-beta primer mix. The authors tagged each cDNA molecule using a template-switch adaptor with 12 random nucleotides. Using its own MiXCR run on the 5' RACE reads, TCRdb lists one record per CDR3 protein. This sample has 790,000 or so distinct CDR3 sequences; approximately 53% occur once, and the top ten carry more than 25%. General observations from the study: PBMC samples, being unsorted, prevented any conclusive comparison of naive and antigen-experienced cells. Relative to aged donors, long-lived donors carried more naive CD4+ cells and displayed higher diversity.

V dropped 5 bases and J dropped 5; count of bases not matched to a gene: 9. There are 15 residues in the CDR3. CDR1 and CDR2 (germline): MNHEY, SMNVEV (reference sequence). A minimum of 7 million PBMCs was isolated per sample. The sequenced sample consisted of blood. The TCR sequence derives from a man in his forties in good health. The V and J genes are TRBV27 and TRBJ2-3, with 8 bases aligning to TRBD1. As DNA, the CDR3 is TGTGCCAGCAGTGGATGGACAGGGATTAAAGATACGCAGTATTTT. Its protein product is CASSGWTGIKDTQYF.